One sample yielded the 19 T cell receptor beta chains listed below, sequenced in a study of blood T cells in healthy people across ages. With a J-beta primer mix and a sample-barcoded 5' primer, a second PCR ran roughly 6 to 11 cycles. TCRdb itself ran the 5' RACE reads through MiXCR, one entry per CDR3 protein. Here the sample spans about 1.7 million distinct CDR3 sequences, 28% being singletons. Sequencing was done on a sample of blood. All receptors come from a woman in her 30s in good health.

CDR3 DNA: TGTGCCAGCAGTTTCAGCCTAGCCGGCCTCTCCTACGAGCAGTACTTC. This gives the protein CASSFSLAGLSYEQYF. The rearrangement uses TRBV27 and TRBJ2-7; tentatively, D is TRBD2 (5 bases). CDR3 size: 16 residues. V shed 3 bases and J shed 0 bases, with 15 bases lying between them. CDR1 is MNHEY, CDR2 SMNVEV, per germline (reference sequence).

This clonotype was seen a handful of times. The chain has TRBV29-1 and TRBJ2-5; a possible D gene is TRBD1 (5 bases). Trimming left V 3 bases short and J 2 bases short, with 16 bases between. The CDR3 sequence is 15 residues long. Germline lookup yields CDR1 SQVTM and CDR2 ANQGSEA. The CDR3 region is CSVDSPGLDQETQYF. As DNA, the CDR3 is TGCAGCGTTGATAGCCCAGGGCTAGATCAAGAGACCCAGTACTTC.

The V call is TRBV7-9, the J call TRBJ2-7, with D perhaps TRBD1 (6 bases). Germline V gene lookup returns CDR1 SEHNR and CDR2 FQNEAQ (reference sequence). V lost 5 bases and J 3 bases, leaving 14 bases between the germline ends. The CDR3 is 14 amino acids. In nucleotides, the CDR3 is TGTGCCAGCAGCGACGACAGGTCTCGCTACGAGCAGTACTTC. Its protein is CASSDDRSRYEQYF.

This clonotype was recorded a few times. V is TRBV4-1 and J is TRBJ1-1; no firm D call. Trimming took 4 bases from V and 0 from J, leaving 12 bases between them. Per the germline V gene, CDR1 is MGHRA and CDR2 is YSYEKL. The CDR3 totals 15 residues. CDR3 sequence: CASSRSFVLNTEAFF. In DNA, the CDR3 is TGCGCCAGCAGCCGATCCTTCGTCTTGAACACTGAAGCTTTCTTT.

As to this clonotype: The junction departs from germline at one end; a sequencing error may be responsible. The chain combines TRBV5-1 with TRBJ2-5; TRBD1 agrees at 9 bases. Germline CDR1 SGHRS, CDR2 YFSETQ. The CDR3 length is 15 residues. CDR3 nucleotides: TGCGTCAGCAGCGCGGGGACAGGGTTAGGAGAGACCCAGTACTTC. Translated, it gives CVSSAGTGLGETQYF.

The chain recombines TRBV2 with TRBJ2-5, with D perhaps TRBD1 (5 bases). The CDR3 length is 15 residues. The V gene lost 3 bases and the J gene lost 0 bases, with 11 bases spanning the gap. CDR1 and CDR2 (germline): SNHLY, FYNNEI. The CDR3 DNA reads TGTGCCAGCAGTGAGCAAGGGGCCAACCAAGAGACCCAGTACTTC. Its translation is CASSEQGANQETQYF.

Note on this clonotype: The junction departs from the called germline gene at one end, perhaps through a read error. The rearrangement joins TRBV27 to TRBJ1-4; TRBD1 matches 7 bases. The germline gives CDR1 MNHEY, CDR2 SMNVEV (reference sequence). The CDR3 is 15 residues long. CDR3 loop: CASSSLTGSNEKLFF. The CDR3 DNA reads TGCGCCAGCAGCTCTCTGACAGGGTCGAATGAAAAACTGTTTTTT.

Details on this clonotype: This may be a read error: a much more frequent sequence differs by one nucleotide. The chain recombines TRBV6-5 with TRBJ2-7, with 11 bases matching TRBD1. J gave up 5 bases and V 4 bases, and 7 bases lay outside the gene matches. Germline V CDR1 and CDR2: MNHEY, SVGAGI. The CDR3 spans 15 residues. CDR3 in amino acids: CASSSPGQGVHEQYF. The CDR3 nucleotides are TGTGCCAGCAGTTCTCCGGGACAGGGGGTCCACGAGCAGTACTTC.

This clonotype appeared a single time. The V call is TRBV29-1, the J call TRBJ1-1, with 11 bases aligning to TRBD1. In germline, CDR1 is SQVTM, CDR2 ANQGSEA. V lost 4 bases and J lost 3; bases outside the gene matches: 7. This CDR3 comprises 15 residues. The DNA of the CDR3 is TGCAGCGTTGGGGGGACAGGGGGTTCGGACACTGAAGCTTTCTTT. The encoded protein is CSVGGTGGSDTEAFF.

V usage is TRBV20-1 and J usage is TRBJ1-5, with D tentatively TRBD1 (5 bases). Germline CDR1 DFQATT, CDR2 SNEGSKA (reference sequence). This CDR3 comprises 14 residues. V lost 0 bases and J 6 bases, leaving 12 bases between the germline ends. The CDR3 is CSARDRVGLQPQHF. The CDR3, as DNA: TGCAGTGCTAGAGACAGGGTAGGCCTTCAGCCCCAGCATTTT.

The V and J genes are TRBV7-9 and TRBJ2-7; D ambiguous. V was cut by 6 bases and J by 3 bases, with 6 bases left in between. Germline V gene data show CDR1 as SEHNR and CDR2 as FQNEAQ (reference sequence). The CDR3 runs 11 residues. In DNA form, the CDR3 reads TGTGCCAGCAGGTGGGTCTACGAGCAGTACTTC. Translating gives CASRWVYEQYF.

This clonotype was counted a few times. The J gene is TRBJ1-1, the V gene TRBV10-1; D is possibly TRBD1 (5 bases). The CDR3 is 14 residues long. Looked up from germline, CDR1 is WNHNN and CDR2 is SYGVQD (reference sequence). The V and J ends lost 3 bases and 1 base respectively, with 9 bases between them. The CDR3 bases are TGCGCCAGCAGTGAAGGACACGCGAACACTGAAGCTTTCTTT. Protein: CASSEGHANTEAFF.

This clonotype has only a few counts. The rearrangement uses TRBV2 and TRBJ2-1, with 8 bases that match TRBD1. Germline CDR1 SNHLY, CDR2 FYNNEI. V dropped 7 bases and J dropped 2; count of bases not matched to a gene: 4. The CDR3 covers 14 residues. For the CDR3, the DNA is TGTGCCAGCACAGAGGACAGGGCCTACAATGAGCAGTTCTTC. This encodes CASTEDRAYNEQFF. Using reference TRBV2 and TRBJ2-1 for the parts outside the CDR3, the full variable domain is EPEVTQTPSHQVTQMGQEVILRCVPISNHLYFYWYRQILGQKVEFLVSFYNNEISEKSEIFDDQFSVERPDGSNFTLKIRSTKLEDSAMYFCASTEDRAYNEQFFGPGTRLTVL.

This clonotype was observed many times. The chain links TRBV29-1 to TRBJ2-7; D is unclear. The germline V and J ends were trimmed by 5 bases and 2 bases, with 10 bases remaining between them. The CDR3 loop spans 12 amino acids. CDR1 is SQVTM and CDR2 is ANQGSEA in the germline V gene. The CDR3 sequence: CSVSSSTYEQYF. The DNA for the CDR3 is TGCAGCGTTAGTAGCAGCACCTACGAGCAGTACTTC.

This clonotype was observed a handful of times. This sequence joins TRBV18 and TRBJ2-7; 8 bases fit TRBD1. Germline CDR1 KGHSH, CDR2 LQKENI. The V gene end was trimmed by 3 bases and the J gene end by 4 bases; junction bases not matched to a gene: 8. There are 15 residues in the CDR3. The CDR3 reads CASSPPRQGAYEQYF. The CDR3 nucleotides are TGTGCCAGCTCACCTCCCAGGCAGGGGGCTTACGAGCAGTACTTC.

The V gene is TRBV12-3 or TRBV12-4, the J gene TRBJ2-5; unclear D gene. The CDR3 sequence is 14 residues long. V was shortened by 5 bases and J by 1 base, with 11 bases between the two germline ends. CDR3 coding DNA: TGTGCCAGCAGTATAGATTCTGGCCAAGAGACCCAGTACTTC. It is translated as CASSIDSGQETQYF.

This clonotype was detected only a few times. V usage is TRBV2 and J usage is TRBJ2-3, with a weak D call TRBD2 (6 bases). The germline V gene has CDR1 SNHLY and CDR2 FYNNEI. The CDR3 covers 14 residues. V was pared by 1 base and J by 4 bases, with 9 bases between. This CDR3 is CASSEVADSDTQYF. The CDR3 DNA reads TGTGCCAGCAGTGAAGTAGCGGACTCAGATACGCAGTATTTT.

The rearrangement joins TRBV20-1 to TRBJ1-2, with D maybe TRBD1 (6 bases). CDR1 is DFQATT, CDR2 SNEGSKA, per germline (reference sequence). The germline V and J ends were trimmed by 2 bases and 6 bases, with 16 bases remaining between them. The CDR3 spans 14 residues. As DNA, the CDR3 is TGCAGTGCTAGATCAGAAGTAGGGGGAGATGGCTACACCTTC. Amino acids: CSARSEVGGDGYTF.

The CDR3 DNA reads TGTGCCAGCAGTTTACGGGGGGGGCCTGCCGCCTACGAGCAGTACTTC. This encodes CASSLRGGPAAYEQYF. The chain couples TRBV12-3 or TRBV12-4 to TRBJ2-7, with 8 bases that match TRBD2. The CDR3 is made up of 16 amino acids. Trimming at V came to 2 bases and at J to 2 bases, leaving 8 bases not matched to a gene.